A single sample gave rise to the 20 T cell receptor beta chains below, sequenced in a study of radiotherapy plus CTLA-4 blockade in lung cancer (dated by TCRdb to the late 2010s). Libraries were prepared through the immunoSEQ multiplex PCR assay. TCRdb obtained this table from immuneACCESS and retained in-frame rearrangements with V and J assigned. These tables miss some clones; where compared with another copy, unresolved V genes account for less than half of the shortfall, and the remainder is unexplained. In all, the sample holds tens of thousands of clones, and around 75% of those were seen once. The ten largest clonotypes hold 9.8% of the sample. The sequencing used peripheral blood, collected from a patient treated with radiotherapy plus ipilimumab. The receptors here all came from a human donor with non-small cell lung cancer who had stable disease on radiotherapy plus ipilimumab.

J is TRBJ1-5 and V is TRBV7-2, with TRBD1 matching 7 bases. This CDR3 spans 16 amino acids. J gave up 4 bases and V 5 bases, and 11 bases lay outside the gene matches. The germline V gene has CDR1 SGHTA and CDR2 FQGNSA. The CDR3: CASSHRGGGSNQPQHF. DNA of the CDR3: TGTGCCAGCAGCCACAGGGGCGGTGGTTCAAATCAGCCCCAGCATTTT.

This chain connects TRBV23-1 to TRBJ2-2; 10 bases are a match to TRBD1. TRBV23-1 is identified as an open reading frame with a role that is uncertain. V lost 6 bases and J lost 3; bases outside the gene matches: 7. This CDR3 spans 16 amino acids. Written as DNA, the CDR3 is TGCGCCAGCAGCCGACAGGGACAGGGGTACACCGGGGAGCTGTTTTTT. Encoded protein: CASSRQGQGYTGELFF.

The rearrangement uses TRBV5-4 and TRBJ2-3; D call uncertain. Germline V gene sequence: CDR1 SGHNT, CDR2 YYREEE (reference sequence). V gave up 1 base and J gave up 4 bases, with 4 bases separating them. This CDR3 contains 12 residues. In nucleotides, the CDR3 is TGTGCCAGCAGCTTGCAATCAGATACGCAGTATTTT. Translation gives CASSLQSDTQYF.

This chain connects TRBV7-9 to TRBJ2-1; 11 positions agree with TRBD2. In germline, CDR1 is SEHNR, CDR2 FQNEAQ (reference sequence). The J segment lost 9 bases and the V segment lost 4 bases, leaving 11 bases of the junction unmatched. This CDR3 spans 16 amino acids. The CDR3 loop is CASSSDRHSGGAEQFF. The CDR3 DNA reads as TGTGCCAGCAGCTCCGACCGCCATAGCGGGGGGGCTGAGCAGTTCTTC.

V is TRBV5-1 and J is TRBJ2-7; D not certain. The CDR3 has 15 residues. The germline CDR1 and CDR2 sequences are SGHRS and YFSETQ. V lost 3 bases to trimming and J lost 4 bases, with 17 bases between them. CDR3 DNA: TGCGCCAGCAGCTCCGCCGGGTCTAATTTTTACGAGCAGTACTTC. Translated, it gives CASSSAGSNFYEQYF.

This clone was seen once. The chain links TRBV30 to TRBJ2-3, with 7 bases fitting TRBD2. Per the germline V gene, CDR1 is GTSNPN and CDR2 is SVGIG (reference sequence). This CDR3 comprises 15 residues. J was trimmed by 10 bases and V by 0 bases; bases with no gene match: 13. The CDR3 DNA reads TGTGCCTGGAGTGTACAAGCGGGGACCACCCCATCGCAGTATTTT. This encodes CAWSVQAGTTPSQYF. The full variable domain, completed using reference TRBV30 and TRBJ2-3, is SQTIHQWPATLVQPVGSPLSLECTVEGTSNPNLYWYRQAAGRGLQLLFYSVGIGQISSEVPQNLSASRPQDRQFILSSKKLLLSDSGFYLCAWSVQAGTTPSQYFGPGTRLTVL.

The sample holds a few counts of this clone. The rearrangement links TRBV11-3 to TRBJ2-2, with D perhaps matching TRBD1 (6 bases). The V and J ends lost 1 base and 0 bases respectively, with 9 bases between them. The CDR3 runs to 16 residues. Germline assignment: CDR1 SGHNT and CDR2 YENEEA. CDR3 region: CASSLGQGPNTGELFF. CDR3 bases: TGTGCCAGCAGCTTAGGGCAGGGGCCGAACACCGGGGAGCTGTTTTTT.

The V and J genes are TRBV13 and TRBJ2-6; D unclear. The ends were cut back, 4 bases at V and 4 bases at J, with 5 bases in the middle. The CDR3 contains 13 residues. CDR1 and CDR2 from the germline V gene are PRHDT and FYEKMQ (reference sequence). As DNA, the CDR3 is TGTGCCAGCAGCTCCTACGGGGCCAACGTCCTGACTTTC. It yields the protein CASSSYGANVLTF.

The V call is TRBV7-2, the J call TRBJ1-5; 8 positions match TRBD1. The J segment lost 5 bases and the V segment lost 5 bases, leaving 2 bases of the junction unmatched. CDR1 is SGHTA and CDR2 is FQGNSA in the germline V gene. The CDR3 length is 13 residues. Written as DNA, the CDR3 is TGTGCCAGCAGCCCGGACAGGGATCAGCCCCAGCATTTT. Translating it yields CASSPDRDQPQHF. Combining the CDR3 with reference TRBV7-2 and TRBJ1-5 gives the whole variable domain GAGVSQSPSNKVTEKGKDVELRCDPISGHTALYWYRQSLGQGLEFLIYFQGNSAPDKSGLPSDRFSAERTGGSVSTLTIQRTQQEDSAVYLCASSPDRDQPQHFGDGTRLSIL.

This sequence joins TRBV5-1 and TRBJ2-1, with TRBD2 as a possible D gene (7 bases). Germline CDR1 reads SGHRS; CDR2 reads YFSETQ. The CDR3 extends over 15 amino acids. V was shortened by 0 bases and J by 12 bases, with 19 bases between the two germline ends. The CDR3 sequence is CASSLAGGPFHGQFF. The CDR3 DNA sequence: TGCGCCAGCAGCTTGGCCGGGGGGCCGTTTCATGGGCAGTTCTTC.

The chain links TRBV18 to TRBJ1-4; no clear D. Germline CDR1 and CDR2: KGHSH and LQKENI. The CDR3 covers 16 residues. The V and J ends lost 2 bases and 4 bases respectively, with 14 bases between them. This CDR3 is CASSPGTQRVNEKLFF. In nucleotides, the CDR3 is TGTGCCAGCTCACCAGGTACTCAGAGGGTTAATGAAAAACTGTTTTTT.

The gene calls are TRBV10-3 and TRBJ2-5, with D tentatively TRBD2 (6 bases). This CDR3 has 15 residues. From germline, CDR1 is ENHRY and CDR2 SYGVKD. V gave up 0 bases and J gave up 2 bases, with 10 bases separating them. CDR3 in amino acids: CAISESWGEQETQYF. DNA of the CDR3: TGTGCCATCAGTGAGTCCTGGGGGGAGCAAGAGACCCAGTACTTC.

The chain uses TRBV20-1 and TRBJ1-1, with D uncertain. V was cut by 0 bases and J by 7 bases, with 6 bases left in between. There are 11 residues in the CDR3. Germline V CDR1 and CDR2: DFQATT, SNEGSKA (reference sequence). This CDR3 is CSAREQLEAFF. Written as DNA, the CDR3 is TGCAGTGCTAGAGAACAGCTTGAAGCTTTCTTT.

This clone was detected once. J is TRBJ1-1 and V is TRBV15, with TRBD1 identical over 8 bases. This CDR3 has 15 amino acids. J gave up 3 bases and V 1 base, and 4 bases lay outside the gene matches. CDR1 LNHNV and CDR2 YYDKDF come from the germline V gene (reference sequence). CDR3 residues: CATSRGRQGYTEAFF. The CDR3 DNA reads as TGTGCCACCAGCAGAGGCCGACAGGGGTACACTGAAGCTTTCTTT.

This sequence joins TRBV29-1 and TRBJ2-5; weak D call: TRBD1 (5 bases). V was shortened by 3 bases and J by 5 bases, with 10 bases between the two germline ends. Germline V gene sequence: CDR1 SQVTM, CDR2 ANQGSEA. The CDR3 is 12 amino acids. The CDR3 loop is CSVDQGRETQYF. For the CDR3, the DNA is TGCAGCGTTGATCAGGGCCGGGAGACCCAGTACTTC.

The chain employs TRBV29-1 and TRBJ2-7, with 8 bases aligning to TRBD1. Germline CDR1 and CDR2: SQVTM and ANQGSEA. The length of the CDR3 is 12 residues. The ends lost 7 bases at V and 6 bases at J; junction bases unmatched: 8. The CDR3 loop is CSGGQGASEQYF. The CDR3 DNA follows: TGCAGCGGCGGCCAGGGGGCTTCCGAGCAGTACTTC.

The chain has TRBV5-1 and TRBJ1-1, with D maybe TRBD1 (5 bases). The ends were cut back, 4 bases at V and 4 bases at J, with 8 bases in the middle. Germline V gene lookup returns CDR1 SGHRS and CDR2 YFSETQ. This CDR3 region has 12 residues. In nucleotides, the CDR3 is TGCGCCAGCAGCAACCAGGGCACTGAAGCTTTCTTT. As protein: CASSNQGTEAFF.

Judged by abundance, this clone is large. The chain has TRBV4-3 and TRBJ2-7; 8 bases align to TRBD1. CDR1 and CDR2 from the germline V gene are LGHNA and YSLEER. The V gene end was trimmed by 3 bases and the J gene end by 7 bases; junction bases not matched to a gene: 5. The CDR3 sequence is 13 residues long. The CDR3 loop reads CASSHRTGREQYF. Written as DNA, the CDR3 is TGCGCCAGCAGCCACAGGACAGGGCGGGAGCAGTACTTC.

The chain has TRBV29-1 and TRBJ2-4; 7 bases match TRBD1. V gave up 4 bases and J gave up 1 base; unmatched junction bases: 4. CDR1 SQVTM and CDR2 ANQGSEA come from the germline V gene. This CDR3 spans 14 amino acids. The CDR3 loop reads CSVVRGLAKNIQYF. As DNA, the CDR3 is TGCAGCGTTGTAAGGGGGCTCGCCAAAAACATTCAGTACTTC.

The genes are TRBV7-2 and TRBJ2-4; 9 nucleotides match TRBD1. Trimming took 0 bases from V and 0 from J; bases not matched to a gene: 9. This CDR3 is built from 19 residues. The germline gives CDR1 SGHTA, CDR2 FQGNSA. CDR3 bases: TGTGCCAGCAGCTTAGCCGGGACAGGGTCAGACGTAGCCAAAAACATTCAGTACTTC. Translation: CASSLAGTGSDVAKNIQYF.